These T cell receptor beta chains were read from a single sample in a study of neurological immune-mediated disorders. One entry per CDR3 protein, called by TCRdb with MiXCR from the 5' RACE reads. The repertoire has fewer than 30,000 distinct CDR3 sequences, about 13% of them found once; the top ten carry around 12%. The sample comprised PBMCs. Every receptor here comes from a woman between 55 and 75 years old with HTLV-1-associated myelopathy (HAM/TSP). Each CDR3 is given with its conserved first and last residue. A D gene is named only where the DNA matches it firmly. Part of the rows lack a size; the others show once, few, many or a class for expanded clones.

d_call | j_call | clone_size | v_call | cdr3_aa | cdr3_nt
- | TRBJ2-1 | medium-sized | TRBV20-1 | CSASPHNEQFF | TGCAGTGCTTCCCCACACAATGAGCAGTTCTTC
- | TRBJ1-2 | many | TRBV20-1 | CSARSRGRIYGYTF | TGCAGTGCTAGATCACGAGGACGGATCTATGGCTACACCTTC
TRBD1 | TRBJ2-5 | many | TRBV20-1 | CSATDRGLGETQYF | TGCAGTGCTACCGACAGGGGGCTAGGGGAGACCCAGTACTTC
- | TRBJ2-1 | many | TRBV20-1 | CSAVKGGNEQFF | TGCAGTGCTGTCAAAGGAGGGAATGAGCAGTTCTTC
- | TRBJ1-2 | many | TRBV7-8 | CASSLNIGASYGYTF | TGTGCCAGCAGCTTAAATATTGGGGCCAGCTATGGCTACACCTTC
- | TRBJ2-1 | many | TRBV7-9 | CASSLGNNEQFF | TGTGCCAGCAGCTTAGGTAACAATGAGCAGTTCTTC
TRBD1 | TRBJ1-6 | many | TRBV9 | CASSGFRGPRLALHF | TGTGCCAGCAGCGGATTCAGGGGGCCCAGATTGGCCCTCCACTTT
- | TRBJ2-4 | many | TRBV21-1 | CASSKGQTLSSGRRGLAKNIQYF | TGTGCCAGCAGCAAAGGACAGACATTGTCTAGCGGGAGGAGGGGCCTAGCCAAAAACATTCAGTACTTC
- | TRBJ1-1 | many | TRBV7-6 | CASSSGGSEAFF | TGTGCCAGCAGCTCGGGGGGCTCTGAAGCTTTCTTT
TRBD1 | TRBJ1-3 | many | TRBV5-6 | CASSSSRTGGVNTIYF | TGTGCCAGCAGCTCATCTAGGACAGGGGGCGTAAACACCATATATTTT
- | TRBJ2-5 | many | TRBV20-1 | CSANPTSGDQETQYF | TGCAGTGCTAACCCGACTTCGGGAGACCAAGAGACCCAGTACTTC
TRBD2 | TRBJ2-1 | many | TRBV20-1 | CSARVLAGGSYNEQFF | TGCAGTGCTAGAGTTCTAGCGGGGGGGTCCTACAATGAGCAGTTCTTC
- | TRBJ2-7 | many | TRBV20-1 | CSASRGIPYEQYF | TGCAGTGCTAGTCGAGGGATACCCTACGAGCAGTACTTC
- | TRBJ1-5 | many | TRBV6-9 | CASISQGKTGNQPQHF | TGTGCCAGCATTTCCCAGGGGAAAACGGGCAATCAGCCCCAGCATTTT
TRBD1 | TRBJ2-3 | many | TRBV7-2 | CASSLWGQGRADTQYF | TGTGCCAGCAGCTTGTGGGGACAGGGAAGAGCAGATACGCAGTATTTT
- | TRBJ1-6 | many | TRBV7-2 | CASSLGLQANSPLHF | TGTGCCAGCAGCTTAGGTTTGCAGGCGAATTCACCCCTCCACTTT
- | TRBJ2-2 | many | TRBV5-1 | CASRGANTGELFF | TGCGCCAGCAGGGGCGCAAACACCGGGGAGCTGTTTTTT
- | TRBJ2-7 | medium-sized | TRBV28 | CASSSGIHEQYF | TGTGCCAGCAGTTCAGGGATCCACGAGCAGTACTTC
- | TRBJ2-1 | many | TRBV12-3/TRBV12-4 | CASSLAADEQFF | TGTGCCAGCAGTTTAGCCGCGGATGAGCAGTTCTTC
TRBD1 | TRBJ2-1 | many | TRBV5-1 | CASTLNGRGLSYNEQFF | TGCGCCAGCACCCTCAACGGCAGGGGGCTATCCTACAATGAGCAGTTCTTC
TRBD1 | TRBJ1-1 | many | TRBV5-1 | CASTLWDRQRGTEAFF | TGCGCCAGTACTCTCTGGGACAGACAAAGGGGCACTGAAGCTTTCTTT
TRBD1 | TRBJ2-2 | few | TRBV20-1 | CSATEGATGELFF | TGCAGTGCTACAGAGGGGGCCACCGGGGAGCTGTTTTTT
- | TRBJ2-7 | - | TRBV30 | CAWSPQTITHEQYF | TGTGCCTGGAGTCCCCAGACGATTACCCACGAGCAGTACTTC
TRBD2 | TRBJ2-3 | - | TRBV5-1 | CASSLRGTSGLTDTQYF | TGCGCCAGCAGCTTACGGGGGACTAGCGGCCTCACAGATACGCAGTATTTT